These 10 T cell receptor beta chains share one sample of origin, sequenced in a study of shared clonotypes between healthy human individuals. Sequencing used immunoSEQ multiplex PCR; TCRdb keeps in-frame clones, though not all of them. The data show some 1.4 million clones, with around 95% seen just once and roughly 1.2% held by the top ten. The source material was naive CD4+ T cells sorted from blood. As to subset: CD45RA+ positively selected. The receptor source for this set is a man aged 30 to 45 in good health.

The chain is built from TRBV11-2 and TRBJ1-1; tentatively, D is TRBD1 (5 bases). This CDR3 has 16 residues. The V and J ends lost 1 base and 3 bases respectively, with 15 bases between them. In germline, CDR1 is SGHAT, CDR2 FQNNGV. CDR3: CASSLVGGALYTEAFF. The CDR3 DNA is TGTGCCAGCAGCTTAGTGGGCGGGGCTCTATACACTGAAGCTTTCTTT.

This chain connects TRBV7-2 to TRBJ1-5, with a tentative D call TRBD1 (5 bases). Germline CDR1 and CDR2: SGHTA and FQGNSA. CDR3 length equals 15 residues. With 3 bases removed from V and 1 base from J, the gap between germline ends came to 10 bases. The DNA for the CDR3 is TGTGCCAGCAGCTTTGCTGGGGGAAGCAATCAGCCCCAGCATTTT. Translated, it gives CASSFAGGSNQPQHF.

This chain uses TRBV5-1 with TRBJ1-1; 7 bases align to TRBD1. CDR1 is SGHRS, CDR2 YFSETQ, per germline. The CDR3 is made up of 16 amino acids. The V and J ends lost 4 bases and 4 bases, in that order; junction bases with no gene match: 13. The CDR3 DNA reads TGCGCCAGCAGCCCGTATACAGGGGTGGTTGGCACTGAAGCTTTCTTT. This codes for CASSPYTGVVGTEAFF.

The chain couples TRBV28 to TRBJ2-5, with TRBD2 matching over 9 bases. The CDR3 consists of 15 residues. V shed 2 bases, J shed 5 bases, and the junction held 6 bases outside the gene matches. Germline V gives CDR1 MDHEN, CDR2 SYDVKM. CDR3 loop: CASSLGAGGSETQYF. The CDR3 coding sequence is TGTGCCAGCAGTTTAGGAGCGGGAGGATCGGAGACCCAGTACTTC.

The genes are TRBV10-3 and TRBJ2-6, with unresolved D. V was trimmed by 0 bases and J by 0 bases, leaving 15 bases between them. CDR3 length equals 19 residues. The germline V gene encodes CDR1 ENHRY and CDR2 SYGVKD. In DNA, the CDR3 is TGTGCCATCAGTGAGTCCGCGATTCCCGTGGACTCTGGGGCCAACGTCCTGACTTTC. This encodes CAISESAIPVDSGANVLTF.

The chain uses TRBV25-1 and TRBJ1-1, with TRBD1 matching 7 bases. Germline V gene lookup returns CDR1 MGHDK and CDR2 SYGVNS. CDR3 size: 14 residues. V dropped 11 bases and J dropped 4; count of bases not matched to a gene: 13. The CDR3 is CASRKGGTVTEAFF. CDR3 bases: TGTGCCTCTCGAAAAGGGGGGACAGTCACTGAAGCTTTCTTT.

This clone was seen just once. This chain connects TRBV5-1 to TRBJ1-1, with 7 nucleotides matching TRBD1. CDR1 and CDR2 from the germline V gene are SGHRS and YFSETQ. Losses at the gene ends were 1 base for V and 5 bases for J; bases not matched to a gene: 8. The CDR3 covers 15 residues. In DNA, the CDR3 is TGCGCCAGCAGCTTGATAGCAGGGGGAACGACTGAAGCTTTCTTT. Translating it yields CASSLIAGGTTEAFF.

This chain links TRBV19 with TRBJ2-1; 15 nucleotides agree with TRBD2. Germline V gene data show CDR1 as LNHDA and CDR2 as SQIVND (reference sequence). The CDR3 contains 14 residues. With V trimmed by 3 bases and J by 15 bases, 6 bases remained unmatched. CDR3 DNA: TGTGCCAGTAGTATTGAGGGGACTAGCGGGAGGAGGTTCTTC. This codes for CASSIEGTSGRRFF.

V is TRBV5-1 and J is TRBJ2-2; TRBD2 aligns across 7 bases. The trim removed 6 bases at V and 7 bases at J, leaving 12 bases unmatched. From germline, CDR1 is SGHRS and CDR2 YFSETQ. The CDR3 has 15 amino acids. The CDR3 nucleotides are TGCGCCAGCACCCCAAGGGCGGGAGCTGGCGGGGAGCTGTTTTTT. Protein product: CASTPRAGAGGELFF.

The CDR3: CASSLDGPSANEKLFF. CDR3 bases: TGCGCCAGCAGCTTGGACGGACCTTCGGCTAATGAAAAACTGTTTTTT. The chain couples TRBV5-1 to TRBJ1-4; D gene ambiguous. Germline V gene lookup returns CDR1 SGHRS and CDR2 YFSETQ. The V end was cut by 0 bases, the J end by 3 bases, with 12 bases between. The CDR3 consists of 16 residues.